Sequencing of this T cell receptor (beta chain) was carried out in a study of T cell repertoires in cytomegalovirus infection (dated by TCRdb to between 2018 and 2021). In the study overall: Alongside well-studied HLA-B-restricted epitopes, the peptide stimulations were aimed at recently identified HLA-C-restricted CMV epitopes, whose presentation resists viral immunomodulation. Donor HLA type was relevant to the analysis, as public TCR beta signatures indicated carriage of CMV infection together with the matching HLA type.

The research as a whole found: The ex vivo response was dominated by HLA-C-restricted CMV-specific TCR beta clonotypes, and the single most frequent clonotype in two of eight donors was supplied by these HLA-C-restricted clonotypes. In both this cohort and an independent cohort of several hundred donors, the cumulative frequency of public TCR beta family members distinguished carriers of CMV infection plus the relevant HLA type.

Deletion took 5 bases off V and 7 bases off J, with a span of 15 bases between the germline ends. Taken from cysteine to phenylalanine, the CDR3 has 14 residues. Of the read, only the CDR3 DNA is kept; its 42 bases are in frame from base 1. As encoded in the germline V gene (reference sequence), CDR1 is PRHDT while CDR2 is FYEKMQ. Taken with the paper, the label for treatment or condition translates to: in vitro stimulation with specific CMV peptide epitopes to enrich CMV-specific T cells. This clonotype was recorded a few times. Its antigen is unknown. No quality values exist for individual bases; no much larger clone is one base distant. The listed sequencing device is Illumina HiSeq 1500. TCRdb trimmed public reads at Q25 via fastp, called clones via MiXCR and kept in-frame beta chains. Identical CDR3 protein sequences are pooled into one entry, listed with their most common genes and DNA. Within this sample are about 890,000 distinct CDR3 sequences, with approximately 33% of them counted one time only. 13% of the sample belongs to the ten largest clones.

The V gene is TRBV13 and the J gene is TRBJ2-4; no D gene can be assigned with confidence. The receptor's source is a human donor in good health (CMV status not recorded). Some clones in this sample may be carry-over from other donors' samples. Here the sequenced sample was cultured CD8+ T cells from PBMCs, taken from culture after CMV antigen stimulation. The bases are TGTGCCAGCAGCCCCACTCTGATGGGTAACATTCAGTACTTC. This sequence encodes CASSPTLMGNIQYF.